This record covers a single TCR beta chain. The target of this receptor is not known. Base quality data are lacking; no much larger clone is found one base away. These data come from a study of T cell responses to AZD1222 COVID-19 vaccine (dated by TCRdb to the early 2020s). Describing the broader study: A total of roughly 240 trial participants underwent TCR sequencing, of whom roughly 210 received two doses of AZD1222 and about 26 received two doses of the MenACWY control vaccine. Trial participants were enrolled by age into subgroups of 18-55, 56-69 and 70-plus years, and around 150, 28 and 57 TCR-sequenced participants, respectively, were included in these subgroups. The research as a whole found: Vaccine-associated CD4 TCRs spanned the whole spike protein, with dominant responses in regions 160-218 and 743-854. Because no day 14 peak-response samples were available, the repertoires could be characterized only after the peak T cell response. Most participants were white British and females outnumbered males, and the authors suggested that clonal diversity may have been underestimated. Conclusions about previously exposed vaccinees are limited because only six or seven AZD1222 recipients were SARS-CoV-2 seropositive at baseline. After two AZD1222 doses, both the breadth and the depth of spike-specific TCRs were significantly higher than at day 0 and than in MenACWY recipients. Epitopes outside the regions mutated in the B.1.351 and B.1.1.7 variants were reportedly recognized by nearly half of the unique spike-specific TCRs. The 56-69-year group was small, and its depth increase did not reach significance, likely because of low power.

The time point tag for this specimen amounts to: about 28 days (+/-7) after the second vaccine dose. The treatment or condition label, as the study defines it: meningococcal conjugate vaccine given as trial control. Vaccinee samples came from UK trials COV001 and COV002, including a single-blind randomized controlled phase 2/3 trial of AZD1222 (ChAdOx1 nCoV-19) in healthy adults. Trial participant PBMC samples were collected at day 0 and day 28 after the second dose for TCRbeta chain sequencing. The CDR3 regions of human TCRbeta chains were analyzed by immunosequencing. As for the authors' bioinformatics: Repertoire TCRs were checked for matches against a reference library of SARS-CoV-2-specific TCRs that had been generated using the MIRA antigen-specificity platform. Breadth was defined as the fraction of unique TCRs that were SARS-CoV-2-associated, and depth was defined as the fraction of total T cells that were SARS-CoV-2-associated. Using the MIRA data, every spike-specific TCR was mapped to the spike region that the TCR reacted to and assigned to either a CD4 or a CD8 class. Log10-transformed breadth and depth values were compared by one-way ANOVA with Sidak's multiple comparisons tests. This immuneACCESS table, as held by TCRdb, lists in-frame sequences with V and J called but not all clones. Of the missing ones, under half trace to an unresolved V gene in checked studies; the others have no known cause. V and J calls and clone size are those listed in that table; D and trimming were worked out from the DNA. This sample comprises 200,000 to 250,000 clones, about 95% of them detected only once. Together, the top ten hold roughly 1.8% of the sample.

The sequence came from an adult who received the MenACWY meningococcal vaccine as a control. This specimen was peripheral blood, taken 28 days after the second dose of the MenACWY control vaccine.

The nucleotides read TGTGCCAGCGGTCCGGGACAGGGTAGCGAGCAGTACTTC. Translated, it gives CASGPGQGSEQYF. The chain couples TRBV5-6 to TRBJ2-7, with 9 junctional bases fitting TRBD1. At the junction V is shortened by 7 bases and J by 6 bases; bases outside the gene matches: 8. The CDR3 spans 13 residues, from the cysteine through the phenylalanine. The kept DNA is CDR3 alone, 39 bases in frame from the first base. Taken from the germline V gene, the CDR1 and CDR2 loops are SGHDT and YYEEEE.